The 18 T cell receptor beta chains in this list originate from one sample, sequenced in a study of blood T cell repertoires in COVID-19. Generated by immunoSEQ multiplex PCR, the TCRdb table keeps only in-frame clones and is missing some. This table has about 210,000 clones, roughly 87% appearing once. Specimen: PBMCs or T cells enriched from blood (not recorded which). These receptors were obtained from a young man in a cohort exposed to, infected with or recovered from COVID-19 (not recorded which).

CDR3 bases: TGTGCCAGCAGTCTGGGGGAAACAGGGTCATACACTGAAGCTTTCTTT. As protein: CASSLGETGSYTEAFF. The gene calls are TRBV28 and TRBJ1-1; D is possibly TRBD1 (6 bases). Trimming removed 5 bases at V and 3 bases at J, with 19 bases between. Germline V gives CDR1 MDHEN, CDR2 SYDVKM. This CDR3 contains 16 residues.

As regards this clone: Other DNA sequences in the same sample also yield this CDR3. The CDR3 nucleotides read TGTGCCAGCAACCGGGACGGGGGGTCCTACGAGCAGTACTTC. This codes for CASNRDGGSYEQYF. The chain joins TRBV9 to TRBJ2-7; the match to TRBD2 covers 7 bases. The CDR3 extends over 14 amino acids. The germline V gene encodes CDR1 SGDLS and CDR2 YYNGEE. V lost 6 bases to trimming and J lost 1 base; unmatched junction nucleotides: 7. Full variable domain (rest looked up from reference TRBV9 and TRBJ2-7): DSGVTQTPKHLITATGQRVTLRCSPRSGDLSVYWYQQSLDQGLQFLIQYYNGEERAKGNILERFSAQQFPDLHSELNLSSLELGDSALYFCASNRDGGSYEQYFGPGTRLTVT.

V gene TRBV9 combines with J gene TRBJ2-1, with D uncertain. There are 14 residues in the CDR3. Germline assignment: CDR1 SGDLS and CDR2 YYNGEE. Trimming removed 2 bases from V and 0 bases from J, with 6 bases in between. DNA of the CDR3: TGTGCCAGCAGCGTCGATAGCTCCTACAATGAGCAGTTCTTC. The encoded protein is CASSVDSSYNEQFF.

V is TRBV7-2 and J is TRBJ2-7; tentatively, D is TRBD2 (6 bases). The V end was cut by 5 bases, the J end by 0 bases, with 14 bases between. The CDR3 runs 15 residues. Looked up from germline, CDR1 is SGHTA and CDR2 is FQGNSA. CDR3 in DNA: TGTGCCAGCAGCCCGGGACTGATAAACTCCTACGAGCAGTACTTC. It is translated as CASSPGLINSYEQYF.

The J gene is TRBJ2-3, the V gene TRBV7-6, with 13 bases matching TRBD2. Germline V gene sequence: CDR1 SGHVS, CDR2 FNYEAQ. CDR3 size: 18 residues. The V segment lost 3 bases and the J segment 3 bases; nucleotides outside the gene matches: 9. The CDR3 coding sequence is TGTGCCAGCAGCTTGAGAGGGACTAGCGGGAAGAAGACAGATACGCAGTATTTT. It specifies CASSLRGTSGKKTDTQYF.

The J gene is TRBJ2-7, the V gene TRBV23-1; maybe TRBD1 (6 bases). TRBV23-1 is an ORF, with its function uncertain. The CDR3 runs to 15 residues. Trimming cost V 0 bases and J 3 bases, with 12 bases left between them. The CDR3 loop is CASSQSHRDHYEQYF. CDR3 coding DNA: TGCGCCAGCAGTCAATCCCACAGGGATCACTACGAGCAGTACTTC.

This chain connects TRBV28 to TRBJ1-6; D might be TRBD1 (6 bases). Germline-derived CDR1 and CDR2 are MDHEN and SYDVKM. Trimming shortened V by 3 bases and J by 8 bases, and 11 bases separated the two germline ends. CDR3 length equals 14 residues. The CDR3: CASSLSTGDSPLHF. Here the CDR3 DNA reads TGTGCCAGCAGTTTGTCGACAGGTGATTCACCCCTCCACTTT.

This sequence joins TRBV24-1 and TRBJ2-1, with 8 bases that match TRBD1. This CDR3 contains 17 residues. Germline V gene data show CDR1 as KGHDR and CDR2 as SFDVKD. The junction had 9 bases not matched to a gene; V was cut back by 2 bases and J by 4 bases. DNA for the CDR3: TGTGCCACCAGTGATTCGATAGGACAGGGTGGGTACAATGAGCAGTTCTTC. This gives the protein CATSDSIGQGGYNEQFF.

The rearrangement links TRBV6-5 to TRBJ2-1; no clear D gene. Germline V gene data show CDR1 as MNHEY and CDR2 as SVGAGI. Trimming took 0 bases from V and 11 from J, leaving 5 bases between them. The CDR3 loop spans 11 amino acids. The CDR3 coding sequence is TGTGCCAGCAGTTACTCGACTCAGCAGTTCTTC. As protein: CASSYSTQQFF.

The rearrangement uses TRBV11-2 and TRBJ1-4, with D maybe TRBD1 (5 bases). Germline-derived CDR1 and CDR2 are SGHAT and FQNNGV. CDR3 size: 14 residues. The ends were cut back, 5 bases at V and 7 bases at J, with 14 bases in the middle. In DNA form, the CDR3 reads TGTGCCAGCAGCCCGGGGGGACGGGGTGAAAAACTGTTTTTT. Residues: CASSPGGRGEKLFF.

The chain is built from TRBV19 and TRBJ1-1; possibly TRBD1 for D (5 bases). From germline, CDR1 is LNHDA and CDR2 SQIVND (reference sequence). V was clipped by 5 bases and J by 5 bases, with 21 bases between them. There are 16 residues in the CDR3. The CDR3 loop reads CASSLRRASGVTEAFF. The CDR3 DNA is TGTGCCAGTAGTCTCCGCAGGGCCTCGGGGGTAACTGAAGCTTTCTTT.

This sequence joins TRBV2 and TRBJ2-7, with 8 positions matching TRBD2. Germline V gene sequence: CDR1 SNHLY, CDR2 FYNNEI. V shed 8 bases and J 1 base; nucleotides not matched to a gene: 7. The CDR3 runs 14 residues. The CDR3 protein is CASDWTSPSYEQYF. DNA for the CDR3: TGTGCCAGCGATTGGACTAGCCCGTCCTACGAGCAGTACTTC.

The chain carries TRBV2 and TRBJ2-2; the D is unclear. Germline CDR1 and CDR2: SNHLY and FYNNEI. The CDR3 totals 12 residues. Trimming stripped 8 bases from V and 2 bases from J, with 6 bases between. CDR3 DNA: TGTGCCAGCGTCAGTAACACCGGGGAGCTGTTTTTT. Protein: CASVSNTGELFF.

V usage is TRBV29-1 and J usage is TRBJ2-3; D possibly corresponds to TRBD2 (6 bases). Trimming shortened V by 4 bases and J by 0 bases, and 8 bases separated the two germline ends. The CDR3 has 13 amino acids. Germline V gene data show CDR1 as SQVTM and CDR2 as ANQGSEA. The CDR3 DNA is TGCAGCGTTGCGGAGGGTAGCACAGATACGCAGTATTTT. As protein: CSVAEGSTDTQYF.

V usage is TRBV28 and J usage is TRBJ2-1, with a possible D match to TRBD1 (6 bases). Germline V gives CDR1 MDHEN, CDR2 SYDVKM. The CDR3 contains 19 residues. V was clipped by 6 bases and J by 2 bases, with 26 bases between them. CDR3 coding DNA: TGTGCCAGCAGCAGGGACACTGTAGGGGACCCTGGTCCCTACAATGAGCAGTTCTTC. Protein: CASSRDTVGDPGPYNEQFF.

A remark on this clone: This sample also contains other DNA sequences that code for the same CDR3. The chain is built from TRBV5-4 and TRBJ2-3, with D possibly matching TRBD1 (5 bases). CDR1 and CDR2 from the germline V gene are SGHNT and YYREEE (reference sequence). V was clipped by 0 bases and J by 4 bases, with 6 bases between them. The CDR3 is 13 residues long. The CDR3 DNA sequence: TGTGCCAGCAGCTTGGCAGGGCCAGATACGCAGTATTTT. Protein sequence: CASSLAGPDTQYF.

The gene calls are TRBV6-6 and TRBJ2-7, with TRBD2 matching over 8 bases. The CDR3 totals 15 residues. From germline, CDR1 is MNHNY and CDR2 SVGAGI (reference sequence). J was trimmed by 9 bases and V by 5 bases; bases with no gene match: 15. CDR3 nucleotides: TGTGCCAGCAGTGATCCGGGACTAGACCTTCGTGTGCAGTACTTC. Translation: CASSDPGLDLRVQYF.

The rearrangement joins TRBV11-2 to TRBJ1-2; D not certain. The CDR3 has 15 amino acids. Trimming took off 4 bases at V and 8 bases at J, with 20 bases between the two ends. In germline, CDR1 is SGHAT, CDR2 FQNNGV. DNA for the CDR3: TGTGCCAGCAGCTCTTATCCGACATTTAACACCGGCTACACCTTC. Translation: CASSSYPTFNTGYTF.